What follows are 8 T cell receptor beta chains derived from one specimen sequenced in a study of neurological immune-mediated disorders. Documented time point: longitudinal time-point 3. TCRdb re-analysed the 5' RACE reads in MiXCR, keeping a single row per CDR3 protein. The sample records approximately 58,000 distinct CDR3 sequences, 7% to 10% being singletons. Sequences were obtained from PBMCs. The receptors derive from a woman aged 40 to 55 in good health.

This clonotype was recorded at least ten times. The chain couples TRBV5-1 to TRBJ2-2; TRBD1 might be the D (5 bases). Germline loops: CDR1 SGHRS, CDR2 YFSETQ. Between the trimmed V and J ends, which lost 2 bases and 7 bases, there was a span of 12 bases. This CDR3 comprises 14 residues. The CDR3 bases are TGCGCCAGCAGCTTTAGGCAGGGCGGCGGGGAGCTGTTTTTT. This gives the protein CASSFRQGGGELFF.

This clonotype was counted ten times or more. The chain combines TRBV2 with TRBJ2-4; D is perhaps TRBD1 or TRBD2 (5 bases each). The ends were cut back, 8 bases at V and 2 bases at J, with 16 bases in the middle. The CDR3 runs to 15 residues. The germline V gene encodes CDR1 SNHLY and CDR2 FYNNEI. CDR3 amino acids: CASFRKGTTKNIQYF. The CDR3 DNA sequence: TGTGCCAGCTTTCGGAAGGGGACGACCAAAAACATTCAGTACTTC.

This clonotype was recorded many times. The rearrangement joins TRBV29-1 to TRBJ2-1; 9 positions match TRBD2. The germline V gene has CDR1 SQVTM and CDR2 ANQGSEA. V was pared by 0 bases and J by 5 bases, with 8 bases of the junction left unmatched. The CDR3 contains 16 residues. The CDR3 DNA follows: TGCAGCGTTGAAGATGCGGGAGGGCCGAACAACAATGAGCAGTTCTTC. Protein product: CSVEDAGGPNNNEQFF.

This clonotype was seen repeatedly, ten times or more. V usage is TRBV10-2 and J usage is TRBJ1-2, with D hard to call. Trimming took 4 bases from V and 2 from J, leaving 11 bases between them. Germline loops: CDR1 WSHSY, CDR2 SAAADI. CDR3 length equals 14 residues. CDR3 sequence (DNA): TGCGCCAGCAGTGCCCCGGGCGGCAACTATGGCTACACCTTC. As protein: CASSAPGGNYGYTF.

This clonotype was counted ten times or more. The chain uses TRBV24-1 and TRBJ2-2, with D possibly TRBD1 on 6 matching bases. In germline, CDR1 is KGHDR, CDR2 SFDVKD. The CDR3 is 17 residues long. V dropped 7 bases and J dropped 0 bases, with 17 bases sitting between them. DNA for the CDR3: TGTGCCACCAGGGGCACAAAGGGGGACACGAACACCGGGGAGCTGTTTTTT. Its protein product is CATRGTKGDTNTGELFF.

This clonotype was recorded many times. CDR3 bases: TGTGCCACCAGCAGAGATCAGGGCGCGGGCACTGAAGCTTTCTTT. Protein product: CATSRDQGAGTEAFF. The chain employs TRBV15 and TRBJ1-1; D possibly corresponds to TRBD1 (5 bases). Germline CDR1 and CDR2: LNHNV and YYDKDF (reference sequence). The V and J ends lost 0 bases and 4 bases respectively, with 12 bases between them. The CDR3 totals 15 residues.

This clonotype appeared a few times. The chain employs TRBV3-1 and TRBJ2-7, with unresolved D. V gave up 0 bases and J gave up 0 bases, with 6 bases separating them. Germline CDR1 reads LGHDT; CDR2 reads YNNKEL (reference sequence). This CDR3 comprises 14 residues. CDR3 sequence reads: CASSQDRFSYEQYF. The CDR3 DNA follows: TGTGCCAGCAGCCAAGACAGGTTCTCCTACGAGCAGTACTTC.

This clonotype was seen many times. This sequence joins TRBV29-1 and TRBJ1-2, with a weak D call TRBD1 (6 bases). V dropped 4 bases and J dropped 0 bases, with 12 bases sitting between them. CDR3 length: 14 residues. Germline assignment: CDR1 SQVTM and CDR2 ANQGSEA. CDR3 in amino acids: CSVAGTRANYGYTF. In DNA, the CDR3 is TGCAGCGTTGCCGGGACAAGAGCTAACTATGGCTACACCTTC.